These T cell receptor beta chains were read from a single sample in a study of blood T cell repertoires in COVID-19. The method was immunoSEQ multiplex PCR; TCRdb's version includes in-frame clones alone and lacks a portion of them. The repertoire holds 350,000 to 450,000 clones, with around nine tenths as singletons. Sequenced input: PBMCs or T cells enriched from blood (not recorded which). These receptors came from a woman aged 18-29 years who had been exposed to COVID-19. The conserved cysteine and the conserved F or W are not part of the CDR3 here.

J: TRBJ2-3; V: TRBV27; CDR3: ASSLQGAFADTQY
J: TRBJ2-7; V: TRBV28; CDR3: ASGTLYEQY
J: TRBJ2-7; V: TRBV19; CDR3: ASRTQESGANEQY
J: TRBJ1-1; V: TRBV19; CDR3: ATFGTGRATEAF
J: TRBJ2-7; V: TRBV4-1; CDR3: ASSQVRTGVSYEQY
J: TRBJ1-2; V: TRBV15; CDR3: ATSTGQVINYGYT
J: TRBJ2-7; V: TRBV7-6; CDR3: ASSPRQGSDEQY
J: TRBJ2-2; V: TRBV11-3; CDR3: ASSLNTGELF
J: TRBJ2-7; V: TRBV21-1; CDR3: ASSKAATGSLREQY
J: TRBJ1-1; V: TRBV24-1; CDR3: ATSRLGDTEAF
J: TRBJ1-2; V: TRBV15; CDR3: ATSRSGTGISYT
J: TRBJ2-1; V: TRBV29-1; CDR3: SGLGLAENNEQF
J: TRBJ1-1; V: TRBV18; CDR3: ASSPRNSLNTEAF
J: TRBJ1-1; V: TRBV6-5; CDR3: AGATANTEAF
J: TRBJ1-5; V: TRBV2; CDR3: ASKEEQGGNQPQH
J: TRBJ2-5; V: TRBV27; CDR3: ASRAEETQY